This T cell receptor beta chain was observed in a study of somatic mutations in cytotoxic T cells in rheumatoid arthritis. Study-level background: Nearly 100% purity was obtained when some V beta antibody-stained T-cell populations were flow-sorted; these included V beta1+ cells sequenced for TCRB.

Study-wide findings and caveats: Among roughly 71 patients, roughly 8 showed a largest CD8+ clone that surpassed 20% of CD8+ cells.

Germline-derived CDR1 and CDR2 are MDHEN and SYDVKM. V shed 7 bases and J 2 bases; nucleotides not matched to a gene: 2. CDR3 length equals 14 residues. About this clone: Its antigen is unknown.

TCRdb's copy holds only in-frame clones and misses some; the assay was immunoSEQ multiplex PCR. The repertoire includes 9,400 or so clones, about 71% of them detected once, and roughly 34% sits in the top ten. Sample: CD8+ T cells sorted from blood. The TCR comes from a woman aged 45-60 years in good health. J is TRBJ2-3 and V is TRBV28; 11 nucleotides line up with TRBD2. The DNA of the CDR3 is TGTGCCAGCAAACTAGCGGGGGACACAGATACGCAGTATTTT. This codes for CASKLAGDTDTQYF.